Given below is one TCR beta chain in context. Treatment denoted: over 15 received Ad26.COV2.S at low or high dose, single or two shots; roughly 5 received placebo; per-sample allocation not given. All samples were drawn on day 63, counting from the first vaccine or placebo injection. The method was immunoSEQ multiplex PCR; TCRdb's version includes in-frame clones alone and lacks a portion of them. The profile shows fewer than 400,000 clones, around four fifths of them singletons. The V gene lost 5 bases and the J gene lost 0 bases, with 13 bases spanning the gap. The CDR3 spans 16 residues. Germline loops: CDR1 PRHDT, CDR2 FYEKMQ (reference sequence). These data belong to a study of Ad26.COV2.S vaccination and SARS-CoV-2 variants.

The V gene is TRBV13, the J gene TRBJ2-2; D may be TRBD1 or TRBD2 (6 bases each). This specimen consisted of peripheral blood, obtained in a trial of Ad26.COV2.S vaccine versus placebo. The clonotype originates from a person between 18 and 65 years old who received the Ad26.COV2.S COVID-19 vaccine or a placebo. CDR3 loop: CASSLDGGANTGELFF. The CDR3 DNA sequence: TGTGCCAGCAGCCTGGACGGGGGCGCGAACACCGGGGAGCTGTTTTTT.